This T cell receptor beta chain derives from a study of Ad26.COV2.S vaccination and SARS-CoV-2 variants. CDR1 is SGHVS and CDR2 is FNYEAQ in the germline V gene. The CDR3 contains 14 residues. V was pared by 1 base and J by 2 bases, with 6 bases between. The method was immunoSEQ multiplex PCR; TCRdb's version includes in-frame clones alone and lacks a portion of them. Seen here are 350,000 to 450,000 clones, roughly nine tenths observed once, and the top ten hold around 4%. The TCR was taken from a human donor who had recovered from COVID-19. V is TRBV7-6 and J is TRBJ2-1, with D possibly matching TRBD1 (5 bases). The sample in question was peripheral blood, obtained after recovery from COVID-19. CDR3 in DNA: TGTGCCAGCAGCTTAGAGGGGCCCTACAATGAGCAGTTCTTC. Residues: CASSLEGPYNEQFF.